Following are 27 T cell receptor beta chains from one sample sequenced in a study of HIV-infected patients and healthy controls. One entry per CDR3 protein, called by TCRdb with MiXCR from the 5' RACE reads. The table lists 15,000 to 20,000 distinct CDR3 sequences, 15% to 20% of them singletons. Sequencing used CD8+ T cells from blood. The receptors come from a human donor in good health.

This clonotype came up many times. CDR3 sequence: CASSLLAGRYETQYF. CDR3 DNA sequence: TGTGCCAGCAGTTTATTAGCAGGGCGATACGAGACCCAGTACTTC. The rearrangement links TRBV28 to TRBJ2-5; a weak D match, TRBD1 (5 bases). V dropped 1 base and J dropped 5 bases, with 14 bases sitting between them. CDR3 length: 15 amino acids. Looked up from germline, CDR1 is MDHEN and CDR2 is SYDVKM.

A word on this clonotype: Possible read error: a much larger clone is one base away. The chain carries TRBV4-3 and TRBJ1-1, with D unresolved. The CDR3 totals 16 residues. Germline CDR1 LGHNA, CDR2 YSLEER. V gave up 0 bases and J gave up 5 bases, with 16 bases separating them. CDR3 in DNA: TGCGCCAGCAGCCAAGATCATGGTGCCAGTAGGACTGAAGCTTTCTTT. This translates into CASSQDHGASRTEAFF.

With regard to this clonotype: Just one base apart from a much larger clone, this may be a read error. The missing conserved phenylalanine or tryptophan at the end of this CDR3 makes a read error likely. The V call is TRBV20-1, the J call TRBJ2-3; 9 bases align to TRBD2. In germline, CDR1 is DFQATT, CDR2 SNEGSKA (reference sequence). J gave up 1 base and V 2 bases, and 4 bases lay outside the gene matches. CDR3 length equals 15 residues. DNA for the CDR3: TGCAGTGCTAGACCAAGGACTAGCGGCACAGATACGCAGTATTCT. Encoded protein: CSARPRTSGTDTQYS.

The CDR3 here is CASSSGSGPHEQYF. In nucleotides, the CDR3 is TGTGCCAGCTCCAGTGGGTCAGGGCCCCACGAGCAGTACTTC. V is TRBV6-2 or TRBV6-3 and J is TRBJ2-7, with D possibly being TRBD1 (5 bases). This CDR3 is built from 14 residues. Deletions cut 8 bases from V and 5 bases from J, with 19 bases between. CDR1 MNHEY and CDR2 SVGEGT come from the germline V gene.

The V call is TRBV6-5, the J call TRBJ1-1; D is unresolved. V lost 6 bases and J 1 base, leaving 15 bases between the germline ends. Germline V gene data show CDR1 as MNHEY and CDR2 as SVGAGI. The CDR3 covers 15 residues. CDR3 sequence reads: CASSHPVGGNTEAFF. In nucleotides, the CDR3 is TGTGCCAGCAGCCACCCTGTTGGTGGGAACACTGAAGCTTTCTTT.

This clonotype was recorded many times. This chain uses TRBV7-9 with TRBJ1-1, with D unclear. There are 11 residues in the CDR3. Germline V gene sequence: CDR1 SEHNR, CDR2 FQNEAQ (reference sequence). V was clipped by 8 bases and J by 7 bases, with 11 bases between them. DNA for the CDR3: TGTGCCAGCCTTAGTACGGGTGAAGCTTTCTTT. This codes for CASLSTGEAFF.

At least ten counts were recorded for this clonotype. The chain uses TRBV27 and TRBJ2-7; no definite D call. Germline-derived CDR1 and CDR2 are MNHEY and SMNVEV (reference sequence). This CDR3 contains 12 residues. V was trimmed by 7 bases and J by 0 bases, leaving 7 bases between them. Written as DNA, the CDR3 is TGTGCCAGCATCTCGGCCTCCTACGAGCAGTACTTC. Encoded protein: CASISASYEQYF.

This chain connects TRBV13 to TRBJ2-1; 11 positions match TRBD2. This CDR3 contains 18 residues. J lost 4 bases, V lost 1 base, and 9 bases had no gene match. CDR1 PRHDT and CDR2 FYEKMQ come from the germline V gene (reference sequence). The CDR3 DNA reads TGTGCCAGCAGCTTAGTTACCGCCGGGACTAGCGGATACAATGAGCAGTTCTTC. Translating it yields CASSLVTAGTSGYNEQFF.

This clonotype was picked up many times. The V gene is TRBV6-5, the J gene TRBJ2-3; TRBD1 or TRBD2 may be the D gene (5 bases each). The germline V gene encodes CDR1 MNHEY and CDR2 SVGAGI. The ends were cut back, 2 bases at V and 5 bases at J, with 14 bases in the middle. This CDR3 region has 15 residues. This CDR3 reads CASSYEGRTQDTQYF. The CDR3 DNA is TGTGCCAGCAGTTACGAGGGGCGGACCCAAGATACGCAGTATTTT.

This clonotype was counted ten times or more. V is TRBV7-2 and J is TRBJ2-3; TRBD2 matches at 7 bases. Germline assignment: CDR1 SGHTA and CDR2 FQGNSA. The CDR3 is made up of 16 amino acids. The V and J ends lost 3 bases and 2 bases, in that order; junction bases with no gene match: 8. The CDR3 is CASSFGASGYTDTQYF. CDR3 DNA sequence: TGTGCCAGCAGCTTTGGGGCTAGCGGCTACACAGATACGCAGTATTTT.

In DNA form, the CDR3 reads TGCGCCAGCCGGGACGGAGACACCGGGGAGCTGTTTTTT. This gives the protein CASRDGDTGELFF. The chain combines TRBV5-1 with TRBJ2-2; D might be TRBD1 or TRBD2, each matching 5 bases. The CDR3 length is 13 residues. In germline, CDR1 is SGHRS, CDR2 YFSETQ. V lost 7 bases to trimming and J lost 3 bases, with 10 bases between them.

In its sample, this clonotype was seen a few times. The J gene is TRBJ2-7, the V gene TRBV7-9; D remains ambiguous. The V gene's germline CDR1 is SEHNR and CDR2 FQNEAQ (reference sequence). There are 12 residues in the CDR3. V lost 0 bases, J lost 7 bases, and 7 bases lay in between. The CDR3 reads CASSLAAGEQYF. The CDR3 nucleotides are TGTGCCAGCAGCTTAGCCGCTGGGGAGCAGTACTTC.

This clonotype was recorded many times. The J gene is TRBJ1-6, the V gene TRBV6-5; the D is unclear. Trimming cost V 6 bases and J 7 bases, with 10 bases left between them. The length of the CDR3 is 13 residues. Germline V lookup: CDR1 MNHEY, CDR2 SVGAGI. CDR3 bases: TGTGCCAGCAGCCCAGCGGGGAATTCACCCCTCCACTTT. Its protein is CASSPAGNSPLHF.

This chain links TRBV10-3 with TRBJ1-1, with 7 bases fitting TRBD1. Germline CDR1 is ENHRY and CDR2 is SYGVKD. The CDR3 spans 13 residues. The V segment lost 6 bases and the J segment 1 base; nucleotides outside the gene matches: 2. The CDR3 DNA follows: TGTGCCATCAGACAGGGGACGAACACTGAAGCTTTCTTT. This encodes CAIRQGTNTEAFF.

This clonotype was counted at least ten times. The V call is TRBV7-8, the J call TRBJ1-5, with TRBD1 matching 9 bases. The length of the CDR3 is 15 residues. V shed 6 bases and J 1 base; nucleotides not matched to a gene: 4. Germline values: CDR1 SGHVS, CDR2 FQNEAQ. This CDR3 is CASRQDRGSNQPQHF. CDR3 sequence (DNA): TGTGCCAGCAGACAGGACAGGGGAAGCAATCAGCCCCAGCATTTT.

CDR3 DNA: TGTGCCAGCAGCCCGAGAGGGGGCGAAGAGACCCAGTACTTC. Translation gives CASSPRGGEETQYF. The chain joins TRBV13 to TRBJ2-5; TRBD1 aligns across 7 bases. Germline assignment: CDR1 PRHDT and CDR2 FYEKMQ (reference sequence). The CDR3 contains 14 residues. V shed 5 bases, J shed 3 bases, and the junction held 6 bases outside the gene matches.

This clonotype was seen many times. The chain couples TRBV5-1 to TRBJ1-1; 9 bases are shared with TRBD1. The germline V gene has CDR1 SGHRS and CDR2 YFSETQ. The J segment lost 5 bases and the V segment lost 0 bases, leaving 5 bases of the junction unmatched. This CDR3 has 15 residues. The CDR3 protein is CASSLDLTGGTEAFF. CDR3 DNA sequence: TGCGCCAGCAGCTTGGACCTGACAGGGGGGACTGAAGCTTTCTTT.

This sequence joins TRBV12-3 or TRBV12-4 and TRBJ2-1, with 9 bases identical to TRBD2. CDR3 size: 16 residues. J gave up 3 bases and V 5 bases, and 8 bases lay outside the gene matches. CDR3 sequence (DNA): TGTGCCAGCAGTATATTCCTAGCGGGGCACTACAATGAGCAGTTCTTC. This gives the protein CASSIFLAGHYNEQFF.

The gene calls are TRBV15 and TRBJ2-2; no clear D gene. There are 15 residues in the CDR3. Trimming removed 0 bases from V and 1 base from J, with 6 bases in between. The germline V gene has CDR1 LNHNV and CDR2 YYDKDF (reference sequence). CDR3 bases: TGTGCCACCAGCAGAGAAGGCGGGAACACCGGGGAGCTGTTTTTT. Translating it yields CATSREGGNTGELFF.

This clonotype came up a few times. The rearrangement uses TRBV13 and TRBJ2-7, with D perhaps matching TRBD1 (5 bases). The V end lost 5 bases, the J end lost 0 bases, and 11 bases lay between the germline ends. This CDR3 is 14 amino acids long. Germline V gene data show CDR1 as PRHDT and CDR2 as FYEKMQ (reference sequence). CDR3: CASSNYDSSYEQYF. The DNA of the CDR3 is TGTGCCAGCAGCAATTACGACAGCTCCTACGAGCAGTACTTC. Full variable domain (remainder filled in from reference TRBV13 and TRBJ2-7): AAGVIQSPRHLIKEKRETATLKCYPIPRHDTVYWYQQGPGQDPQFLISFYEKMQSDKGSIPDRFSAQQFSDYHSELNMSSLELGDSALYFCASSNYDSSYEQYFGPGTRLTVT.

This clonotype was picked up many times. The rearrangement links TRBV14 to TRBJ1-2; 7 bases fit TRBD1. V dropped 1 base and J dropped 3; count of bases not matched to a gene: 2. CDR3 length equals 14 residues. Germline CDR1 reads SGHDN; CDR2 reads FVKESK. CDR3 DNA: TGTGCCAGCAGCCAAGCGGGGACAGACTATGGCTACACCTTC. Protein: CASSQAGTDYGYTF.

This clonotype was recorded many times. This chain uses TRBV7-2 with TRBJ1-4; no clear D. Germline loops: CDR1 SGHTA, CDR2 FQGNSA. This CDR3 is built from 16 residues. With 2 bases removed from V and 8 bases from J, the gap between germline ends came to 18 bases. CDR3 DNA sequence: TGTGCCAGCAGCTTACAGTTATCCCGGGATCGGGAAAAACTGTTTTTT. This gives the protein CASSLQLSRDREKLFF.

This clonotype was observed a handful of times. V and J are TRBV7-3 and TRBJ2-3; TRBD2 matches at 8 bases. V lost 5 bases to trimming and J lost 0 bases; unmatched junction nucleotides: 7. From germline, CDR1 is SGHTA and CDR2 FQGTGA. The CDR3 covers 16 residues. The CDR3 DNA follows: TGTGCCAGCAGCCAAGCTAGCGGGTTTAGCACAGATACGCAGTATTTT. This gives the protein CASSQASGFSTDTQYF.

The CDR3 DNA follows: TGCGCCAGCAGCCAAGAGAAGCGGGGGGTCTACAATGAGCAGTTCTTC. Its translation is CASSQEKRGVYNEQFF. V gene TRBV4-3 combines with J gene TRBJ2-1; TRBD2 matches at 9 bases. Per the germline V gene, CDR1 is LGHNA and CDR2 is YSLEER. This CDR3 spans 16 amino acids. J lost 3 bases, V lost 0 bases, and 3 bases had no gene match.

The CDR3 bases are TGCAGCGAAGCGGATAACTACAATGAGCAGTTCTTC. Its translation: CSEADNYNEQFF. The chain recombines TRBV29-1 with TRBJ2-1, with a possible D match to TRBD2 (5 bases). Germline lookup yields CDR1 SQVTM and CDR2 ANQGSEA. With 7 bases removed from V and 3 bases from J, the gap between germline ends came to 10 bases. This CDR3 has 12 residues.

CDR3 DNA: TGTGCCAGCAGCTCTCTTTGGGCGAACACCGGGGAGCTGTTTTTT. As protein: CASSSLWANTGELFF. V usage is TRBV11-2 and J usage is TRBJ2-2; no clear D gene. The CDR3 consists of 15 residues. V was trimmed by 4 bases and J by 0 bases, leaving 9 bases between them. The germline CDR1 and CDR2 sequences are SGHAT and FQNNGV.

This chain links TRBV19 with TRBJ2-1; TRBD2 matches at 12 bases. The CDR3 runs 15 residues. The V gene end was trimmed by 5 bases and the J gene end by 5 bases; junction bases not matched to a gene: 4. The germline V gene has CDR1 LNHDA and CDR2 SQIVND (reference sequence). CDR3 amino acids: CASSALAGGHNEQFF. Written as DNA, the CDR3 is TGTGCCAGTAGTGCACTAGCGGGGGGTCACAATGAGCAGTTCTTC.